The sequence of this TCR beta chain was determined in a study of neurological immune-mediated disorders (dated 2019 in TCRdb). Regarding the complete study: Using UMI-based sequencing, the study compared peripheral blood TCR-beta repertoires from patients with HTLV-I-associated myelopathy (HAM/TSP), patients with multiple sclerosis, and healthy controls. The cohort was made up of 68 subjects, consisting of roughly 15 HAM/TSP patients, about 34 multiple sclerosis patients and 20 healthy controls. Longitudinal samples, technical triplicates and paired sorted CD4+ and CD8+ T-cell subsets, alongside PBMC samples, were included among the roughly 110 TCR-beta libraries. The investigation overall reported the following: TCR clonal expansion was highest in HAM/TSP patients and lowest in MS patients, with MS patients falling below even healthy controls. Expanded clones from different subjects shared no identical CDR3 amino acid sequences, which suggests that TCR-beta repertoires were private in all groups.

The V end loses 3 bases and the J end loses 0 bases, and a stretch of 22 bases separates them. As encoded in the germline V gene, CDR1 is SGHRS while CDR2 is YFSETQ. Reading from cysteine to phenylalanine, the CDR3 counts 19 amino acids. Of all the DNA, just the CDR3 is kept, 57 bases in frame from base 1. This clonotype was seen ten or more times. The target of this receptor is not known. No much larger clonotype is one base removed from it; base qualities were not supplied. TCR libraries for sorted subsets were made from some 1 million sorted CD4+ or CD8+ T cells. Peripheral blood underwent Ficoll-Hypaque density gradient centrifugation to isolate PBMCs, which were then cryopreserved in liquid nitrogen. Paired sorted CD4+ and CD8+ subsets came from healthy controls, HAM/TSP patients and MS patients. cDNA synthesis used template-switch 5'RACE with a primer carrying a 10-nucleotide random unique molecular identifier tagging each TCR transcript. Every sequencing run covered 15-18 subjects and yielded more than 160 million TCR-beta sequences. The RNeasy kit was used for extraction of total RNA. TCR-beta VDJ regions were amplified with primers for the TCR constant region and the 5'RACE anchor, using the KAPA Real-time Library Amplification kit. Sample indexes and Illumina adaptors were added in a first PCR, and a second PCR then increased library yield. The roughly 650 bp TCR product was size-selected on a 2% E-gel SizeSelection system after Ampure bead purification. Library quality was checked on a Bioanalyzer, concentration was measured with Qubit, and libraries were quantified with the Kapa Library Quantification kit before pooling. An Illumina HiSeq 2500 sequenced the libraries paired-end 2 x 150 bp. To increase sequence diversity, 25-30% phiX was spiked into each library pool. Per the source publication's procedure: Quality-filtered reads were processed with the UMI-based MiGEC pipeline, which removed over 80% of raw TCR sequences during error correction. IMGT germline references were used for alignment of VDJ genes, and clonotypes were defined by a unique CDR3 amino acid sequence together with V-J genes. Clonal expansion, Shannon diversity, and CDR3 relatedness (CalcPairwiseDistances, ClusterSamples) were evaluated with VDJtools, and phylogenetic trees were built with CLCbio workbench. Clones with at least 8 unique UMIs were defined as expanded, with this threshold being based on coefficient-of-variation modelling across technical triplicates. TCRdb reran the public reads through fastp at Q25 and MiXCR, keeping productive beta chains. Duplicate CDR3 protein sequences are folded into a single record with the most common DNA and genes. The V and J calls and clone size are TCRdb's, not the authors'. A total of more than 40,000 distinct CDR3 sequences appear in this sample, roughly 14% of them only once. The ten largest clones represent approximately 3.5% of the sample.

This clonotype was sampled from a woman aged 60-75 years with HTLV-1-associated myelopathy (HAM/TSP). Source material: CD4+ T cells from blood. Here the chain combines TRBV5-1 and TRBJ1-5; the D segment could be TRBD1, given 6 matching bases. The DNA reads as follows: TGCGCCAGCAGCTCCCCCCACCCGGTGACAGGATATAGCAATCAGCCCCAGCATTTT. This yields the protein CASSSPHPVTGYSNQPQHF.